The rows below give T cell receptor beta chains drawn from one sample of a study of identical twins. TCRdb used MiXCR to reprocess the 5' RACE reads, holding one entry per CDR3 protein. The sample carries 420,000 or so distinct CDR3 sequences, under 20% recorded once. Sequenced input: naive T cells sorted from blood. The receptor set was obtained from a man aged 50 or older in good health. Both conserved end residues are part of each CDR3. The order of the fields is V gene, J gene, CDR3 protein.

v_gene: TRBV7-9
j_gene: TRBJ1-5
CDR3aa: CASSHFGTTGNQPQHF

v_gene: TRBV20-1
j_gene: TRBJ1-2
CDR3aa: CKGARGYTF

v_gene: TRBV11-2
j_gene: TRBJ1-1
CDR3aa: CASSPFGGLGDTEAFF

v_gene: TRBV11-2
j_gene: TRBJ2-7
CDR3aa: CASSYTQGAGYEQYF

v_gene: TRBV18
j_gene: TRBJ1-2
CDR3aa: CASSRSTGGAYGYTF

v_gene: TRBV20-1
j_gene: TRBJ2-1
CDR3aa: CSASPLAWFYNEQFF

v_gene: TRBV29-1
j_gene: TRBJ2-5
CDR3aa: CSVAPGLVSLGEYF

v_gene: TRBV7-2
j_gene: TRBJ2-1
CDR3aa: CASSLTGGQSYNEQFF

v_gene: TRBV4-3
j_gene: TRBJ2-6
CDR3aa: CASSHPTRGPSSGANVLTF

v_gene: TRBV4-2
j_gene: TRBJ2-2
CDR3aa: CASTRLRLTSNTGELFF

v_gene: TRBV4-2
j_gene: TRBJ2-7
CDR3aa: CASSQGAGGEQYF

v_gene: TRBV20-1
j_gene: TRBJ1-5
CDR3aa: CSASQGGSNQPQHF

v_gene: TRBV7-9
j_gene: TRBJ2-1
CDR3aa: CASSLVDSVNEQFF

v_gene: TRBV20-1
j_gene: TRBJ2-7
CDR3aa: CSARDVQGAMTSGSPYEQYF

v_gene: TRBV6-1
j_gene: TRBJ2-5
CDR3aa: CASSWGQETQYF

v_gene: TRBV15
j_gene: TRBJ2-3
CDR3aa: CATSRDRDPSGTDTQYF

v_gene: TRBV21-1
j_gene: TRBJ2-2
CDR3aa: CASSGRDRADTGELFF

v_gene: TRBV29-1
j_gene: TRBJ2-7
CDR3aa: CSVEVWGALSDEQYF

v_gene: TRBV19
j_gene: TRBJ1-1
CDR3aa: CASSEDRGTEAFF

v_gene: TRBV5-1
j_gene: TRBJ1-1
CDR3aa: CASSLAEGLGAEAFF

v_gene: TRBV7-2
j_gene: TRBJ2-3
CDR3aa: CASSLGPRADTQYF

v_gene: TRBV6-1
j_gene: TRBJ1-2
CDR3aa: CASSEAWAGRDYGYTF

v_gene: TRBV12-3/TRBV12-4
j_gene: TRBJ2-7
CDR3aa: CASSARDRDGAQYF

v_gene: TRBV3-1
j_gene: TRBJ2-5
CDR3aa: CASSSWTGTQETQYF

v_gene: TRBV7-9
j_gene: TRBJ2-1
CDR3aa: CASNENEQFF

v_gene: TRBV28
j_gene: TRBJ2-7
CDR3aa: CASSLYQGGYSEQYF

v_gene: TRBV28
j_gene: TRBJ2-1
CDR3aa: CASSFWDSIRGVSYNEQFF

v_gene: TRBV3-1
j_gene: TRBJ1-2
CDR3aa: CASRHDNYGYTF

v_gene: TRBV7-2
j_gene: TRBJ2-1
CDR3aa: CASRNYLLPRGDNEQFF

v_gene: TRBV9
j_gene: TRBJ1-2
CDR3aa: CASSPGGRSGYTF

v_gene: TRBV21-1
j_gene: TRBJ2-6
CDR3aa: CASSGTGGTGANVLTF

v_gene: TRBV29-1
j_gene: TRBJ2-4
CDR3aa: CSVEGLAGRNIQYF

v_gene: TRBV9
j_gene: TRBJ2-5
CDR3aa: CASSVESGDFRGETQYF

v_gene: TRBV12-3/TRBV12-4
j_gene: TRBJ2-7
CDR3aa: CASGGGGYEQYF

v_gene: TRBV7-2
j_gene: TRBJ2-4
CDR3aa: CASSYNSGGKNIQYF

v_gene: TRBV5-4
j_gene: TRBJ1-6
CDR3aa: CASSLVLDQGNSPLHF

v_gene: TRBV19
j_gene: TRBJ1-5
CDR3aa: CASDQGNNQPQHF

v_gene: TRBV7-9
j_gene: TRBJ1-4
CDR3aa: CASTGVRGEKLFF

v_gene: TRBV4-2
j_gene: TRBJ2-5
CDR3aa: CASSQGLAGAQETQYF

v_gene: TRBV6-5
j_gene: TRBJ2-1
CDR3aa: CASSYLSVGGGSEQFF

v_gene: TRBV4-3
j_gene: TRBJ1-2
CDR3aa: CASRGGTGYTF

v_gene: TRBV5-6
j_gene: TRBJ2-5
CDR3aa: CASSPLEETQYF

v_gene: TRBV28
j_gene: TRBJ2-7
CDR3aa: CASQSHEQYF

v_gene: TRBV7-7
j_gene: TRBJ2-1
CDR3aa: CASSKTSGAYEQFF

v_gene: TRBV27
j_gene: TRBJ2-5
CDR3aa: CASSFSREWSQYF

v_gene: TRBV12-3/TRBV12-4
j_gene: TRBJ2-1
CDR3aa: CASSPPVLSQSSYNEQFF

v_gene: TRBV29-1
j_gene: TRBJ1-2
CDR3aa: CSASGYGYTF

v_gene: TRBV4-2
j_gene: TRBJ1-1
CDR3aa: CASSQYRGAEAFF

v_gene: TRBV5-1
j_gene: TRBJ2-7
CDR3aa: CASRSQGALDEQYF

v_gene: TRBV12-3/TRBV12-4
j_gene: TRBJ2-7
CDR3aa: CASSLGLDSYEQYF